Detailed here is one T cell receptor (beta chain). Antigen specificity is unknown. The data stem from a study of OX40 agonist ivuxolimab in advanced cancers. Study in general: Dose-escalation patients were diagnosed with hepatocellular carcinoma, melanoma, renal cell cancer or head and neck cancer. General study points: Among some nonresponders, normalized T-cell clonal expansion was also low.

Clones were read by immunoSEQ multiplex PCR, and TCRdb kept only the in-frame ones, dropping some. The sample consists of about 94,000 clones, around 94% of them appearing once. The germline gives CDR1 MNHNS, CDR2 SASEGT. V lost 7 bases to trimming and J lost 5 bases, with 11 bases between them. CDR3 length equals 13 residues. Blood specimens came from baseline, cycle 4 day 1, and cycle 7 day 1. This clonotype was sampled from an adult with an advanced solid tumor such as melanoma, head and neck, liver or kidney cancer. The sample was CD4+ or CD8+ T cells sorted from blood, taken in a trial of the OX40 agonist ivuxolimab. V gene TRBV6-1 combines with J gene TRBJ1-4; D is ambiguous. The CDR3 loop reads CASIPTGNEKLFF. CDR3 nucleotides: TGTGCCAGCATCCCGACCGGGAATGAAAAACTGTTTTTT.